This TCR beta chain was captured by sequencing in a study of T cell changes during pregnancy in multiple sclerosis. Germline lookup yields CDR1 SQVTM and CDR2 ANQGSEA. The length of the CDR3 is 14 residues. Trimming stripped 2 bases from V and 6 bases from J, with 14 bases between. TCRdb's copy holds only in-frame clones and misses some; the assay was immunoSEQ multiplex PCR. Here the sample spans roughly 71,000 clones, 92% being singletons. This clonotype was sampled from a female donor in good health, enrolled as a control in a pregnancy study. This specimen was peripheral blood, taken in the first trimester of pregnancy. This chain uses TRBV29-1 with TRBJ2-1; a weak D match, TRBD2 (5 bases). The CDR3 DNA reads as TGCAGCGTTGAATTGAGGGTAAGCCTCAATGAGCAGTTCTTC. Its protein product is CSVELRVSLNEQFF.